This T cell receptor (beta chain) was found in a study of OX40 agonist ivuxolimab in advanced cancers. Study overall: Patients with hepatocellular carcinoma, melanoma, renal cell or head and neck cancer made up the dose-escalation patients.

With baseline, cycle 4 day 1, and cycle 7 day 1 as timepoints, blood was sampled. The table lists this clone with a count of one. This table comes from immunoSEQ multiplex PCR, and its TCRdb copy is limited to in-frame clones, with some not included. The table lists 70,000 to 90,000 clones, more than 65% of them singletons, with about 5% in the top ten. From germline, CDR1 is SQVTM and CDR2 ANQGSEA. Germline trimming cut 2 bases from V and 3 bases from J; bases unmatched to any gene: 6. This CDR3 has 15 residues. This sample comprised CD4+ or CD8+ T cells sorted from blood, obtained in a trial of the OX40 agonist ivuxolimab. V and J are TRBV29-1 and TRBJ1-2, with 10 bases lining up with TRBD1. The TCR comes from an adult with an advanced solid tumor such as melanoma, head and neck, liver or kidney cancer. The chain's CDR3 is CSVETLGTGDYGYTF. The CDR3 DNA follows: TGCAGCGTTGAAACCCTCGGGACAGGGGACTATGGCTACACCTTC.